The 8 T cell receptor beta chains below come from one sample, sequenced in a study of cytomegalovirus exposure and HLA in healthy donors. PCR used 60 Vbeta primers and 13 Jbeta primers. The table came from immunoSEQ multiplex PCR; TCRdb's copy has only in-frame clones and leaves some out. The sample records over 200,000 clones, around four fifths being singletons. The sample taken for sequencing was PBMCs. The receptors here all came from a woman aged 40 to 50 in good health and CMV-seronegative.

The gene calls are TRBV7-2 and TRBJ2-5, with D maybe TRBD1 (6 bases). The CDR3 sequence is 14 residues long. Germline lookup yields CDR1 SGHTA and CDR2 FQGNSA. V lost 0 bases, J lost 2 bases, and 7 bases lay in between. The CDR3 is CASSLAGAQETQYF. CDR3 coding DNA: TGTGCCAGCAGCTTAGCGGGGGCGCAAGAGACCCAGTACTTC.

This chain links TRBV29-1 with TRBJ2-4, with 9 nucleotides matching TRBD1. The CDR3 contains 13 residues. Germline V gene data show CDR1 as SQVTM and CDR2 as ANQGSEA. Trimming took 2 bases from V and 8 from J; bases not matched to a gene: 4. In DNA, the CDR3 is TGCAGCGTTGAATCGACAGGGGGGGACATTCAGTACTTC. It specifies CSVESTGGDIQYF.

The chain links TRBV29-1 to TRBJ1-2; D gene ambiguous. Germline V gene lookup returns CDR1 SQVTM and CDR2 ANQGSEA. There are 11 residues in the CDR3. V dropped 5 bases and J dropped 6 bases, with 10 bases sitting between them. CDR3 DNA: TGCAGCGTTCGTTGGGGAGATGGCTACACCTTC. Its translation: CSVRWGDGYTF.

V and J are TRBV28 and TRBJ2-5, with D tentatively TRBD2 (6 bases). Trimming took 5 bases from V and 2 from J, leaving 15 bases between them. This CDR3 spans 15 amino acids. Germline V lookup: CDR1 MDHEN, CDR2 SYDVKM. The CDR3, as DNA: TGTGCCAGCAGTACCCGGGACTGGTATCAAGAGACCCAGTACTTC. It codes for CASSTRDWYQETQYF.

The chain is built from TRBV7-8 and TRBJ1-1; D remains unclear. This CDR3 contains 16 residues. Trimming shortened V by 5 bases and J by 0 bases, and 16 bases separated the two germline ends. CDR1 and CDR2 from the germline V gene are SGHVS and FQNEAQ. Here the CDR3 DNA reads TGTGCCAGCAGCCCTAGCGGGCGGAGAATGAACACTGAAGCTTTCTTT. As protein: CASSPSGRRMNTEAFF.

The chain links TRBV19 to TRBJ2-1, with D perhaps TRBD1 (6 bases). Trimming cost V 2 bases and J 7 bases, with 15 bases left between them. This CDR3 spans 15 amino acids. CDR1 is LNHDA and CDR2 is SQIVND in the germline V gene (reference sequence). CDR3 sequence (DNA): TGTGCCAGTAGTATATCGCAGGGGCATAGGAATGAGCAGTTCTTC. Translating gives CASSISQGHRNEQFF.

This clone appeared once. The chain recombines TRBV7-9 with TRBJ2-5, with D possibly matching TRBD2 (6 bases). Germline assignment: CDR1 SEHNR and CDR2 FQNEAQ (reference sequence). The ends were cut back, 5 bases at V and 4 bases at J, with 17 bases in the middle. The CDR3 is 15 amino acids. CDR3 region: CASSAGRAMGETQYF. The CDR3 DNA follows: TGTGCCAGCAGCGCGGGGCGGGCCATGGGAGAGACCCAGTACTTC.

This clone was counted a single time. This sequence joins TRBV5-4 and TRBJ1-1; possible D gene TRBD1, 5 bases. The V gene lost 4 bases and the J gene lost 1 base, with 14 bases spanning the gap. Germline V gene lookup returns CDR1 SGHNT and CDR2 YYREEE (reference sequence). The CDR3 totals 15 residues. CDR3 region: CASSPWGRANTEAFF. The CDR3 nucleotides are TGTGCCAGCAGCCCTTGGGGGAGGGCGAACACTGAAGCTTTCTTT.